Presented here are 14 T cell receptor beta chains from one specimen sequenced in a study of graft-versus-host responses after intestinal transplantation. The assay was immunoSEQ multiplex PCR, and TCRdb's table has in-frame clones only and misses some. The sample lists tens of thousands of clones; 85% to 90% were seen once. Their recognized antigens are unknown. The material sequenced was unstimulated CD4+ T cells sorted from spleen or lymph node cells, taken before intestinal transplant. The receptors were sampled from a human donor who received an intestinal transplant.

The gene calls are TRBV6-5 and TRBJ1-1, with D tentatively TRBD1 (6 bases). Germline values: CDR1 MNHEY, CDR2 SVGAGI. Trimming took 4 bases from V and 10 from J, leaving 16 bases between them. The CDR3 totals 13 residues. The CDR3 spells CASSLQGPGRAFF. CDR3 DNA: TGTGCCAGCAGTTTACAGGGCCCGGGAAGAGCTTTCTTT.

This chain uses TRBV5-5 with TRBJ2-5; D unclear. This CDR3 has 13 residues. The ends were cut back, 0 bases at V and 3 bases at J, with 6 bases in the middle. Germline lookup yields CDR1 SGHKS and CDR2 YYEKEE (reference sequence). The CDR3 protein is CASSLGGEETQYF. CDR3 coding DNA: TGTGCCAGCAGCTTGGGCGGAGAAGAGACCCAGTACTTC. Using reference TRBV5-5 and TRBJ2-5 for the parts outside the CDR3, the full variable domain is DAGVTQSPTHLIKTRGQQVTLRCSPISGHKSVSWYQQVLGQGPQFIFQYYEKEERGRGNFPDRFSARQFPNYSSELNVNALLLGDSALYLCASSLGGEETQYFGPGTRLLVL.

The chain joins TRBV15 to TRBJ2-7; 7 nucleotides match TRBD1. V shed 1 base and J 7 bases; nucleotides not matched to a gene: 13. Germline V lookup: CDR1 LNHNV, CDR2 YYDKDF (reference sequence). The CDR3 has 16 amino acids. The CDR3 sequence: CATSRARQGPGQEQYF. As DNA, the CDR3 is TGTGCCACCAGCAGAGCCCGACAGGGCCCCGGCCAAGAGCAGTACTTC.

This clone was seen a single time. The chain carries TRBV9 and TRBJ2-1; D is perhaps TRBD2 (6 bases). The CDR3 runs 14 residues. V was shortened by 3 bases and J by 8 bases, with 15 bases between the two germline ends. Per the germline V gene, CDR1 is SGDLS and CDR2 is YYNGEE. The CDR3 spells CASSARLGVDEQFF. In nucleotides, the CDR3 is TGTGCCAGCAGCGCCCGACTAGGAGTGGATGAGCAGTTCTTC.

This sequence joins TRBV27 and TRBJ1-3; D ambiguous. V was clipped by 5 bases and J by 0 bases, with 14 bases between them. The CDR3 runs to 16 residues. Germline V gene data show CDR1 as MNHEY and CDR2 as SMNVEV (reference sequence). CDR3: CASSPGAGLSGNTIYF. In DNA, the CDR3 is TGTGCCAGCAGTCCCGGTGCGGGCCTCTCTGGAAACACCATATATTTT.

The V and J genes are TRBV18 and TRBJ2-3; no definite D call. V was pared by 2 bases and J by 0 bases, with 3 bases between. Germline CDR1 is KGHSH and CDR2 is LQKENI. The CDR3 is 13 amino acids. DNA of the CDR3: TGTGCCAGCTCACCATCTAGCACAGATACGCAGTATTTT. Translating it yields CASSPSSTDTQYF.

The CDR3 sequence is CASSRTGVETQYF. The CDR3 bases are TGTGCCAGCAGTAGGACAGGGGTGGAGACCCAGTACTTC. The chain recombines TRBV9 with TRBJ2-5, with 9 nucleotides matching TRBD1. The V segment lost 5 bases and the J segment 5 bases; nucleotides outside the gene matches: 4. The CDR3 totals 13 residues. CDR1 and CDR2 (germline): SGDLS, YYNGEE.

The chain carries TRBV7-2 and TRBJ1-6; D is undetermined. Per the germline V gene, CDR1 is SGHTA and CDR2 is FQGNSA. V was cut by 1 base and J by 9 bases, with 13 bases left in between. CDR3 size: 15 residues. CDR3 sequence (DNA): TGTGCCAGCAGCTTAGTGATGGGTGAGGGTTCACCCCTCCACTTT. Residues: CASSLVMGEGSPLHF.

This chain links TRBV7-9 with TRBJ2-2; no clear D. V was shortened by 10 bases and J by 6 bases, with 3 bases between the two germline ends. This CDR3 contains 9 residues. Germline-derived CDR1 and CDR2 are SEHNR and FQNEAQ (reference sequence). The CDR3 DNA follows: TGTGCCACCTCCGGGGAGCTGTTTTTT. Translation gives CATSGELFF.

This chain connects TRBV6-6 to TRBJ1-1; weak D call: TRBD1 (6 bases). Germline-derived CDR1 and CDR2 are MNHNY and SVGAGI (reference sequence). The CDR3 is made up of 14 amino acids. V lost 6 bases and J 1 base, leaving 12 bases between the germline ends. Here the CDR3 DNA reads TGTGCCAGCAGGATCTTACAGGGGAACACTGAAGCTTTCTTT. The encoded protein is CASRILQGNTEAFF.

The chain combines TRBV27 with TRBJ2-7, with 7 bases that match TRBD1. The CDR3 totals 14 residues. Germline lookup yields CDR1 MNHEY and CDR2 SMNVEV (reference sequence). J gave up 8 bases and V 3 bases, and 10 bases lay outside the gene matches. The CDR3 sequence: CASSFYRDSEQQYF. As DNA, the CDR3 is TGTGCCAGCAGTTTCTACCGGGACAGTGAACAGCAGTACTTC.

The rearrangement joins TRBV19 to TRBJ1-2; TRBD1 matches at 8 bases. The ends lost 9 bases at V and 8 bases at J; junction bases unmatched: 14. CDR3 length: 14 residues. Germline V gene data show CDR1 as LNHDA and CDR2 as SQIVND (reference sequence). In DNA, the CDR3 is TGTGCCAGCTCTCGGATTCAGGGGGCAGGGGGCTACACCTTC. Protein: CASSRIQGAGGYTF.

The rearrangement joins TRBV19 to TRBJ2-2, with D possibly TRBD1 on 5 matching bases. Germline V CDR1 and CDR2: LNHDA, SQIVND (reference sequence). V shed 7 bases and J shed 5 bases, with 20 bases lying between them. This CDR3 is 16 amino acids long. The DNA for the CDR3 is TGTGCCAGTACTGGACACCCTCGGTTAGGTACCGGGGAGCTGTTTTTT. Translating gives CASTGHPRLGTGELFF.

The chain couples TRBV5-5 to TRBJ1-5; 9 nucleotides agree with TRBD1. Germline CDR1 reads SGHKS; CDR2 reads YYEKEE (reference sequence). J was trimmed by 5 bases and V by 0 bases; bases with no gene match: 0. The CDR3 covers 14 residues. The CDR3 DNA sequence: TGTGCCAGCAGCTTGGACAGGGGGCATCAGCCCCAGCATTTT. Translating gives CASSLDRGHQPQHF. Filled out from reference TRBV5-5 and TRBJ1-5, the complete variable domain reads DAGVTQSPTHLIKTRGQQVTLRCSPISGHKSVSWYQQVLGQGPQFIFQYYEKEERGRGNFPDRFSARQFPNYSSELNVNALLLGDSALYLCASSLDRGHQPQHFGDGTRLSIL.